This entry is about one T cell receptor (beta chain). Its cognate antigen is unknown. These data come from a study of cytomegalovirus exposure and HLA in healthy donors. Findings and limits, study-wide: When analyzed later, a missense DCLRE1C variant was found to be linked to TCR beta V- and J-gene trimming.

CDR3 length equals 12 residues. Trimming took off 4 bases at V and 3 bases at J, with 6 bases between the two ends. CDR1 and CDR2 (germline): MDHEN, SYDVKM. Use of 60 Vbeta and 13 Jbeta primers characterized the PCR. Measured with immunoSEQ multiplex PCR; TCRdb has only the in-frame clones, and not every one. Found here are fewer than 200,000 clones, around 83% of them singletons; the top ten hold more than 0.95%. V is TRBV28 and J is TRBJ1-2; D perhaps matches TRBD1 (5 bases). Sample: PBMCs. This TCR was recovered from a girl aged 2-15 years in good health and CMV-seropositive. The CDR3 DNA is TGTGCCAGCAGTTGGGGGGACTATGGCTACACCTTC. Protein: CASSWGDYGYTF.